These T cell receptor beta chains were read from a single sample in a study of regulatory T cells in long-lasting Graves disease. TCRdb redid the calling of the multiplex PCR reads with MiXCR, one entry per CDR3 protein. Here the sample spans about 400,000 distinct CDR3 sequences, about 17% being singletons. This sample also appeared in a second study, on T cells in Graves' hyperthyroidism and ophthalmopathy.

This sample comprised peripheral blood mononuclear cells (PBMCs), obtained at new diagnosis, from a patient treated with antithyroid drugs. These receptors were collected from a woman between 18 and 30 years old with Graves disease. Both conserved end residues are part of each CDR3. The D gene is left open where the match is weak. Clone size is shown for a subset of rows, as once, few, many or a class of expanded clone.

V gene: TRBV27; clone size: .; D gene: TRBD1; J gene: TRBJ1-2; CDR3 protein: CASSFPPDRNPLIDYTF; CDR3 DNA: TGTGCCAGCAGTTTTCCACCGGACAGGAACCCCCTGATAGACTACACCTTC
V gene: TRBV24-1; clone size: many; D gene: .; J gene: TRBJ1-2; CDR3 protein: CATSDAGAGYGYTF; CDR3 DNA: TGTGCCACCAGTGATGCGGGGGCGGGCTATGGCTACACCTTC
V gene: TRBV2; clone size: .; D gene: .; J gene: TRBJ1-3; CDR3 protein: CASSVTPSSGNTIYF; CDR3 DNA: TGTGCCAGCAGTGTGACACCGAGCTCTGGAAACACCATATATTTT
V gene: TRBV20-1; clone size: many; D gene: TRBD1; J gene: TRBJ2-5; CDR3 protein: CSASRGQETQYF; CDR3 DNA: TGCAGTGCTAGCAGGGGGCAAGAGACCCAGTACTTC
V gene: TRBV27; clone size: many; D gene: .; J gene: TRBJ2-1; CDR3 protein: CASSLARAYNEQFF; CDR3 DNA: TGTGCCAGCAGTTTGGCTAGGGCCTACAATGAGCAGTTCTTC
V gene: TRBV2; clone size: many; D gene: .; J gene: TRBJ1-2; CDR3 protein: CASLTGGGEGYTF; CDR3 DNA: TGTGCCAGCCTCACCGGCGGGGGCGAGGGCTACACCTTC
V gene: TRBV28; clone size: many; D gene: .; J gene: TRBJ1-5; CDR3 protein: CASSLSTTQPQHF; CDR3 DNA: TGTGCCAGCAGTTTGAGTACAACTCAGCCCCAGCATTTT
V gene: TRBV28; clone size: many; D gene: TRBD1; J gene: TRBJ2-2; CDR3 protein: CASRAGTGALSANTGELFF; CDR3 DNA: TGTGCCAGCAGGGCCGGGACAGGAGCCCTAAGCGCGAACACCGGGGAGCTGTTTTTT
V gene: TRBV4-2; clone size: .; D gene: .; J gene: TRBJ1-2; CDR3 protein: CASSQDVAGVYGYTF; CDR3 DNA: TGTGCCAGCAGCCAAGACGTAGCCGGGGTTTATGGCTACACCTTC
V gene: TRBV2; clone size: few; D gene: TRBD1; J gene: TRBJ2-4; CDR3 protein: CASRTGVEDIQYF; CDR3 DNA: TGTGCCAGCAGAACAGGGGTTGAGGACATTCAGTACTTC
V gene: TRBV6-5; clone size: few; D gene: .; J gene: TRBJ1-2; CDR3 protein: CASSYLGELPYGYTF; CDR3 DNA: TGTGCCAGCAGTTACTTGGGAGAATTACCCTATGGCTACACCTTC
V gene: TRBV14; clone size: few; D gene: .; J gene: TRBJ1-2; CDR3 protein: CASSQRTGTRHYGYTF; CDR3 DNA: TGTGCCAGCAGCCAACGAACCGGGACAAGGCACTATGGCTACACCTTC
V gene: TRBV7-9; clone size: many; D gene: .; J gene: TRBJ2-5; CDR3 protein: CASSSPDGGGSRSQYF; CDR3 DNA: TGTGCCAGCAGCTCCCCTGACGGGGGCGGGAGTCGGTCCCAGTACTTC
V gene: TRBV3-1; clone size: few; D gene: TRBD1; J gene: TRBJ1-1; CDR3 protein: CASSQGQGVIGGTEAFF; CDR3 DNA: TGTGCCAGCAGCCAGGGACAGGGTGTAATCGGTGGGACTGAAGCTTTCTTT
V gene: TRBV6-1; clone size: few; D gene: .; J gene: TRBJ1-6; CDR3 protein: CASSERPTSGSPLHF; CDR3 DNA: TGTGCCAGCAGTGAACGACCAACGTCTGGGTCACCCCTCCACTTT
V gene: TRBV30; clone size: many; D gene: .; J gene: TRBJ2-2; CDR3 protein: CAWSGSTNTGELFF; CDR3 DNA: TGTGCCTGGAGTGGGTCTACGAACACCGGGGAGCTGTTTTTT